The clone carrying this T cell receptor beta chain was seen just once. Per the authors' pipeline: Nucleated cell counts were estimated from reference gene primer amplification. The method was immunoSEQ multiplex PCR; TCRdb's version includes in-frame clones alone and lacks a portion of them. That table furnishes V, J and clone size, whereas the DNA furnished D and trimming. Of tens of thousands of clones in the sample, around 90% were seen once. The sample belongs to a study of blood T cell repertoires in COVID-19. For the study at large: Acute-phase and convalescent COVID-19 samples originated in the United States, Italy and Spain. PBMCs, B-cell-depleted T cells, or T cells provided the cDNA or gDNA that made up the material.

CDR3 size: 14 residues. J lost 1 base, V lost 6 bases, and 6 bases had no gene match. The V gene's germline CDR1 is SNHLY and CDR2 FYNNEI. The sequencing input was peripheral blood. The chain links TRBV2 to TRBJ2-7, with 7 nucleotides matching TRBD1. The receptor's source is a man over 45 with active COVID-19. CDR3 region: CASRGDRSSYEQYF. CDR3 in DNA: TGTGCCAGCAGAGGGGACAGATCTTCCTACGAGCAGTACTTC.